Each of the 19 T cell receptor beta chains below was sequenced from the same sample in a study of shared clonotypes between healthy human individuals. Generated by immunoSEQ multiplex PCR, the TCRdb table keeps only in-frame clones and is missing some. The table lists some 680,000 clones, around 73% of them singletons, with 1.5% to 2% in the top ten. The sample consisted of memory CD4+ T cells sorted from blood. Stated subset: CD45RA-negative fraction. These receptors were collected from a young woman in good health.

The genes are TRBV7-7 and TRBJ2-2; D uncertain. V was trimmed by 1 base and J by 5 bases, leaving 23 bases between them. The CDR3 spans 19 residues. Per germline, CDR1 SSHAT and CDR2 FNYEAQ (reference sequence). CDR3 loop: CASSLDPTLDPHYTGELFF. As DNA, the CDR3 is TGTGCCAGCAGCTTAGATCCCACCCTCGATCCCCACTATACCGGGGAGCTGTTTTTT.

The genes are TRBV29-1 and TRBJ2-1, with 13 positions matching TRBD2. Trimming at V came to 6 bases and at J to 7 bases, leaving 6 bases not matched to a gene. The CDR3 has 14 amino acids. Germline V gene data show CDR1 as SQVTM and CDR2 as ANQGSEA. The CDR3 reads CSVDRTSGGNEQFF. The CDR3 coding sequence is TGCAGCGTAGACCGGACTAGCGGGGGTAATGAGCAGTTCTTC.

This clone has a single count. This chain uses TRBV6-5 with TRBJ2-7, with 9 bases that match TRBD1. Unmatched junction bases numbered 9, after V lost 6 bases and J lost 6 bases. The CDR3 length is 14 residues. Germline CDR1 is MNHEY and CDR2 is SVGAGI. Written as DNA, the CDR3 is TGTGCCAGCAGCCGACAGGGGGGAATCGGCGAGCAGTACTTC. This sequence encodes CASSRQGGIGEQYF.

This clone was seen just once. This chain connects TRBV28 to TRBJ1-5; D might be TRBD1 (6 bases). The V gene's germline CDR1 is MDHEN and CDR2 SYDVKM. Trimming removed 6 bases at V and 7 bases at J, with 22 bases between. The CDR3 extends over 16 amino acids. The CDR3 bases are TGTGCCAGCAGAGTAGGAGGGGGGACATTCGACCAGCCCCAGCATTTT. Protein: CASRVGGGTFDQPQHF.

V gene TRBV5-1 combines with J gene TRBJ2-7, with no clear D. Trimming removed 4 bases at V and 4 bases at J, with 15 bases between. This CDR3 has 14 amino acids. The germline CDR1 and CDR2 sequences are SGHRS and YFSETQ. The CDR3 DNA reads as TGCGCCAGCAGCCCCCCCACCAACTATTACGAGCAGTACTTC. Translation gives CASSPPTNYYEQYF.

The DNA for the CDR3 is TGTGCCAGCAGCGGGGGACAGGTAATGTCAGGACCTAACACCGGGGAGCTGTTTTTT. This encodes CASSGGQVMSGPNTGELFF. V usage is TRBV9 and J usage is TRBJ2-2; 8 nucleotides agree with TRBD1. Germline V gene data show CDR1 as SGDLS and CDR2 as YYNGEE. There are 19 residues in the CDR3. V lost 3 bases and J lost 2; bases outside the gene matches: 15.

The genes are TRBV27 and TRBJ2-3, with D tentatively TRBD2 (6 bases). CDR3 length: 15 residues. Germline V CDR1 and CDR2: MNHEY, SMNVEV (reference sequence). The ends were cut back, 8 bases at V and 1 base at J, with 16 bases in the middle. The CDR3 bases are TGTGCCAGCGGGAGGACTGGAAAAGGCACAGATACGCAGTATTTT. This codes for CASGRTGKGTDTQYF.

The chain has TRBV7-2 and TRBJ2-1; 8 nucleotides line up with TRBD1. Germline CDR1 SGHTA, CDR2 FQGNSA. The V gene end was trimmed by 6 bases and the J gene end by 2 bases; junction bases not matched to a gene: 3. The CDR3 spans 14 residues. The CDR3, as DNA: TGTGCCAGCAGACCGGGACAGGCCTACAATGAGCAGTTCTTC. This encodes CASRPGQAYNEQFF.

The rearrangement uses TRBV7-9 and TRBJ2-2, with 7 bases that match TRBD1. Trimming removed 7 bases from V and 3 bases from J; junction bases left unmatched: 5. The CDR3 extends over 14 amino acids. The germline V gene has CDR1 SEHNR and CDR2 FQNEAQ (reference sequence). The chain's CDR3 is CASIRQGDTGELFF. The CDR3 region has the DNA TGTGCCAGCATCCGGCAGGGGGACACCGGGGAGCTGTTTTTT.

The rearrangement joins TRBV19 to TRBJ2-5, with TRBD1 matching 7 bases. V lost 3 bases, J lost 5 bases, and 3 bases stayed unmatched. Germline V CDR1 and CDR2: LNHDA, SQIVND (reference sequence). The CDR3 spans 13 residues. CDR3 region: CASSMRGRETQYF. CDR3 bases: TGTGCCAGTAGTATGAGGGGGCGGGAGACCCAGTACTTC.

This clone was found a few times. The V call is TRBV6-5, the J call TRBJ1-1, with D hard to call. The germline CDR1 and CDR2 sequences are MNHEY and SVGAGI. The V and J ends lost 2 bases and 0 bases respectively, with 7 bases between them. The CDR3 runs 14 residues. CDR3: CASSYGDLNTEAFF. CDR3 in DNA: TGTGCCAGCAGTTACGGGGATCTGAACACTGAAGCTTTCTTT.

The chain joins TRBV7-9 to TRBJ2-2; D is unclear. Germline V lookup: CDR1 SEHNR, CDR2 FQNEAQ (reference sequence). Trimming shortened V by 5 bases and J by 2 bases, and 9 bases separated the two germline ends. This CDR3 spans 14 amino acids. DNA of the CDR3: TGTGCCAGCAGCCGGACCGACAACACCGGGGAGCTGTTTTTT. It translates to CASSRTDNTGELFF.

The rearrangement links TRBV28 to TRBJ2-3; D might be TRBD1 (6 bases). CDR1 is MDHEN, CDR2 SYDVKM, per germline. V lost 3 bases to trimming and J lost 5 bases, with 9 bases between them. The CDR3 is 13 amino acids. As DNA, the CDR3 is TGTGCCAGCAGTTTCCGGGACATAGATACGCAGTATTTT. Protein product: CASSFRDIDTQYF. Complete variable domain (other parts from reference TRBV28 and TRBJ2-3): DVKVTQSSRYLVKRTGEKVFLECVQDMDHENMFWYRQDPGLGLRLIYFSYDVKMKEKGDIPEGYSVSREKKERFSLILESASTNQTSMYLCASSFRDIDTQYFGPGTRLTVL.

CDR3 region: CASRTGQETQYF. The CDR3 nucleotides read TGTGCCAGCAGAACAGGACAAGAGACCCAGTACTTC. V is TRBV2 and J is TRBJ2-5; tentatively, D is TRBD1 (5 bases). Germline V gene data show CDR1 as SNHLY and CDR2 as FYNNEI. The germline V and J ends were trimmed by 6 bases and 2 bases, with 7 bases remaining between them. The CDR3 covers 12 residues. Together with reference TRBV2 and TRBJ2-5, the CDR3 gives the full variable domain: EPEVTQTPSHQVTQMGQEVILRCVPISNHLYFYWYRQILGQKVEFLVSFYNNEISEKSEIFDDQFSVERPDGSNFTLKIRSTKLEDSAMYFCASRTGQETQYFGPGTRLLVL.

The chain recombines TRBV7-9 with TRBJ1-5; possibly TRBD1 for D (6 bases). V shed 5 bases and J shed 3 bases, with 11 bases lying between them. The CDR3 runs to 14 residues. Germline V gene sequence: CDR1 SEHNR, CDR2 FQNEAQ (reference sequence). The CDR3 here is CASSQGTVNQPQHF. In nucleotides, the CDR3 is TGTGCCAGCAGCCAGGGGACGGTCAATCAGCCCCAGCATTTT.

Worth noting for this clone: It may be a read error: a sequence one base away is much more abundant. Written as DNA, the CDR3 is TGTGCCAGCAGCTTAGCGCAAGAGACCCAGTACTTC. It specifies CASSLAQETQYF. The chain couples TRBV7-8 to TRBJ2-5; D gene uncertain. From germline, CDR1 is SGHVS and CDR2 FQNEAQ. This CDR3 has 12 residues. The V gene lost 0 bases and the J gene lost 2 bases, with 1 base spanning the gap.

This clone was recorded only once. The chain couples TRBV30 to TRBJ2-1, with no clear D. The CDR3 spans 13 residues. The V gene's germline CDR1 is GTSNPN and CDR2 SVGIG (reference sequence). Trimming stripped 7 bases from V and 2 bases from J, with 12 bases between. This CDR3 is CAFATSTYNEQFF. CDR3 in DNA: TGTGCCTTCGCGACTTCCACCTACAATGAGCAGTTCTTC.

This clone was picked up a small number of times. The V and J genes are TRBV6-5 and TRBJ2-7; the match to TRBD2 covers 10 bases. The V gene end was trimmed by 0 bases and the J gene end by 4 bases; junction bases not matched to a gene: 6. This CDR3 region has 16 residues. Germline V gene data show CDR1 as MNHEY and CDR2 as SVGAGI. CDR3 nucleotide sequence: TGTGCCAGCAGTTACTCGAAAGCGGGAGGGTGGTACGAGCAGTACTTC. This encodes CASSYSKAGGWYEQYF.

This clone was observed a handful of times. This sequence joins TRBV28 and TRBJ1-2; no reliable D call. The CDR3 spans 13 residues. CDR1 is MDHEN and CDR2 is SYDVKM in the germline V gene. Trimming removed 7 bases from V and 6 bases from J, with 15 bases in between. The CDR3 here is CASTSLEVDGYTF. The CDR3 nucleotides read TGTGCCAGCACTAGCCTGGAGGTGGATGGCTACACCTTC.